A single sample gave rise to the 31 T cell receptor beta chains below, sequenced in a study of OX40 agonist ivuxolimab in advanced cancers. The repertoire was sequenced with immunoSEQ multiplex PCR; TCRdb's copy has only in-frame clones and lacks some. The table has about 38,000 clones, around 92% seen once. This material consisted of CD4+ or CD8+ T cells sorted from blood, taken in a trial of the OX40 agonist ivuxolimab. The origin of the receptors is an adult with an advanced solid tumor such as melanoma, head and neck, liver or kidney cancer.

CDR3 sequence: CASSLGFVYEQYF. DNA for the CDR3: TGTGCCAGCAGCTTAGGATTCGTCTACGAGCAGTACTTC. The chain couples TRBV7-8 to TRBJ2-7; no clear D. Germline V gene lookup returns CDR1 SGHVS and CDR2 FQNEAQ. The CDR3 loop spans 13 amino acids. V lost 1 base and J 3 bases, leaving 7 bases between the germline ends.

This clone was observed a single time. The chain has TRBV10-3 and TRBJ2-5; possible D gene TRBD1, 6 bases. Near its end, the DNA agrees better with TRBJ2-7, so the J call may be wrong. The CDR3 sequence is 17 residues long. CDR1 and CDR2 (germline): ENHRY, SYGVKD. The CDR3, as DNA: TGTGCCATCAGCGCCCCTAAAGAGATCAGGGGCATCCACGAGCAGTACTTC. Its protein product is CAISAPKEIRGIHEQYF.

The CDR3 sequence: CASSLTQGSGANVLTF. The CDR3 DNA is TGTGCCAGCAGCCTCACACAGGGGTCTGGGGCCAACGTCCTGACTTTC. The chain carries TRBV4-2 and TRBJ2-6; 7 positions agree with TRBD1. V shed 4 bases, J shed 1 base, and the junction held 4 bases outside the gene matches. The CDR3 contains 16 residues. Germline V gene lookup returns CDR1 LGHNA and CDR2 YNFKEQ.

The chain couples TRBV15 to TRBJ2-1; TRBD2 agrees at 7 bases. The V gene end was trimmed by 5 bases and the J gene end by 2 bases; junction bases not matched to a gene: 6. Germline V gene lookup returns CDR1 LNHNV and CDR2 YYDKDF (reference sequence). The CDR3 covers 15 residues. In DNA form, the CDR3 reads TGTGCCACCAGCGCATCCCGGGGGGCCTACAATGAGCAGTTCTTC. Translating gives CATSASRGAYNEQFF.

V and J are TRBV2 and TRBJ1-5, with no clear D. Trimming shortened V by 0 bases and J by 7 bases, and 4 bases separated the two germline ends. The CDR3 is 12 residues long. Germline-derived CDR1 and CDR2 are SNHLY and FYNNEI. CDR3 in DNA: TGTGCCAGCAGTGAAGCAAGGCAGCCCCAGCATTTT. As protein: CASSEARQPQHF.

The chain uses TRBV21-1 and TRBJ2-5; whether TRBD2, the table's D call, matches the DNA was not checked. TRBV21-1 is given as a pseudogene. This CDR3 comprises 14 residues. CDR3 bases: TGTGCCAGCGCCAGTGGGAGGGGGGAAGAGACCCAGTACTTC. This sequence encodes CASASGRGEETQYF.

Only a few counts were recorded for this clone. The chain joins TRBV11-2 to TRBJ1-6; D is unresolved. Trimming removed 0 bases from V and 10 bases from J, with 7 bases in between. CDR1 SGHAT and CDR2 FQNNGV come from the germline V gene. CDR3 length: 13 amino acids. The CDR3 loop is CASSLDYGSPLHF. CDR3 nucleotide sequence: TGTGCCAGCAGCTTAGATTATGGGTCACCCCTCCACTTT. Full variable domain (missing parts from reference TRBV11-2 and TRBJ1-6): EAGVAQSPRYKIIEKRQSVAFWCNPISGHATLYWYQQILGQGPKLLIQFQNNGVVDDSQLPKDRFSAERLKGVDSTLKIQPAKLEDSAVYLCASSLDYGSPLHFGNGTRLTVT.

The chain is built from TRBV28 and TRBJ1-6; D not certain. The V and J ends lost 3 bases and 0 bases respectively, with 6 bases between them. This CDR3 is 15 amino acids long. CDR1 is MDHEN, CDR2 SYDVKM, per germline. Here the CDR3 DNA reads TGTGCCAGCAGTTTCGCCAACTCCTATAATTCACCCCTCCACTTT. It is translated as CASSFANSYNSPLHF.

The CDR3 loop reads CASIVGQSLSGNTIYF. Here the CDR3 DNA reads TGTGCCAGCATCGTGGGACAAAGTCTCTCTGGAAACACCATATATTTT. The chain combines TRBV7-9 with TRBJ1-3, with D perhaps TRBD1 (6 bases). The CDR3 consists of 16 residues. V was trimmed by 7 bases and J by 0 bases, leaving 16 bases between them. Germline V lookup: CDR1 SEHNR, CDR2 FQNEAQ (reference sequence).

The chain combines TRBV9 with TRBJ2-3, with 8 bases that match TRBD2. V shed 4 bases, J shed 1 base, and the junction held 5 bases outside the gene matches. Germline CDR1 reads SGDLS; CDR2 reads YYNGEE. This CDR3 comprises 15 residues. CDR3 DNA: TGTGCCAGCAGCCCCGGGACTAGTGGCACAGATACGCAGTATTTT. It is translated as CASSPGTSGTDTQYF.

This clone was observed once. The chain has TRBV27 and TRBJ2-1; TRBD1 aligns across 8 bases. The CDR3 is 13 amino acids. CDR1 and CDR2 (germline): MNHEY, SMNVEV (reference sequence). J was trimmed by 8 bases and V by 3 bases; bases with no gene match: 3. The chain's CDR3 is CASSLTGVDEQFF. The DNA of the CDR3 is TGTGCCAGCAGTTTGACAGGGGTCGATGAGCAGTTCTTC.

CDR3 sequence: CASSFGQTYEQYF. CDR3 nucleotide sequence: TGTGCCAGCAGTTTCGGACAGACCTACGAGCAGTACTTC. The rearrangement uses TRBV27 and TRBJ2-7, with D maybe TRBD1 (6 bases). Deletions cut 3 bases from V and 2 bases from J, with 8 bases between. The CDR3 totals 13 residues. Germline V gene sequence: CDR1 MNHEY, CDR2 SMNVEV (reference sequence).

The chain combines TRBV19 with TRBJ2-6; a weak D match, TRBD1 (5 bases). The V gene's germline CDR1 is LNHDA and CDR2 SQIVND (reference sequence). There are 16 residues in the CDR3. V dropped 6 bases and J dropped 3 bases, with 15 bases sitting between them. In DNA, the CDR3 is TGTGCCAGTAGCGGACACTGGGTCTATGGGGCCAACGTCCTGACTTTC. It specifies CASSGHWVYGANVLTF.

V usage is TRBV27 and J usage is TRBJ2-1; D may match TRBD1 or TRBD2 (5 bases each). Germline lookup yields CDR1 MNHEY and CDR2 SMNVEV (reference sequence). The CDR3 spans 16 residues. The V end lost 0 bases, the J end lost 10 bases, and 19 bases lay between the germline ends. Written as DNA, the CDR3 is TGTGCCAGCAGTTTATCGGGGGAAGTGGTAGGAAGGGAGCAGTTCTTC. Its protein product is CASSLSGEVVGREQFF.

The CDR3 is CASSLVPRANTGELFF. In DNA form, the CDR3 reads TGTGCCAGCAGTTTGGTCCCCAGGGCGAACACCGGGGAGCTGTTTTTT. The chain employs TRBV28 and TRBJ2-2; a weak D match, TRBD1 (5 bases). CDR3 length equals 16 residues. Germline V CDR1 and CDR2: MDHEN, SYDVKM. The ends were cut back, 3 bases at V and 0 bases at J, with 11 bases in the middle.

V gene TRBV7-2 combines with J gene TRBJ2-2; a weak D match, TRBD2 (6 bases). The CDR3 is 16 residues long. Germline V gene sequence: CDR1 SGHTA, CDR2 FQGNSA. Trimming removed 1 base from V and 6 bases from J, with 15 bases in between. Here the CDR3 DNA reads TGTGCCAGCAGCTTAGGACTCGGGCCGGGGGCCGGGGAGCTGTTTTTT. This translates into CASSLGLGPGAGELFF.

The table lists this clone with a count of one. The gene calls are TRBV19 and TRBJ2-1; 12 bases are shared with TRBD2. The CDR3 consists of 15 residues. Germline assignment: CDR1 LNHDA and CDR2 SQIVND (reference sequence). Trimming removed 5 bases from V and 2 bases from J; junction bases left unmatched: 1. The CDR3 protein is CASSLAGGPYNEQFF. CDR3 bases: TGTGCCAGTAGTCTAGCGGGAGGGCCCTACAATGAGCAGTTCTTC.

The chain uses TRBV9 and TRBJ1-3; D ambiguous. The germline V and J ends were trimmed by 0 bases and 4 bases, with 5 bases remaining between them. Germline CDR1 is SGDLS and CDR2 is YYNGEE. CDR3 size: 13 residues. The CDR3 reads CASSVAGGNTIYF. For the CDR3, the DNA is TGTGCCAGCAGCGTAGCAGGAGGAAACACCATATATTTT.

V usage is TRBV28 and J usage is TRBJ1-1, with D unclear. Germline V gene data show CDR1 as MDHEN and CDR2 as SYDVKM. The CDR3 sequence is 13 residues long. V shed 6 bases and J shed 4 bases, with 12 bases lying between them. In nucleotides, the CDR3 is TGTGCCAGCAGCGCTAGGGTTCGCACTGAAGCTTTCTTT. It codes for CASSARVRTEAFF.

V and J are TRBV6-6 and TRBJ2-1; 10 bases agree with TRBD2. With 4 bases clipped from V and 4 bases from J, the junction kept 7 bases outside the gene matches. Germline-derived CDR1 and CDR2 are MNHNY and SVGAGI (reference sequence). The CDR3 extends over 16 amino acids. CDR3 in DNA: TGTGCCAGCAGTTCCTCTAGCGGGAGTGGATACAATGAGCAGTTCTTC. As protein: CASSSSSGSGYNEQFF.

The chain combines TRBV28 with TRBJ2-5; D is ambiguous. The ends were cut back, 4 bases at V and 2 bases at J, with 8 bases in the middle. Germline CDR1 and CDR2: MDHEN and SYDVKM. The CDR3 runs to 13 residues. CDR3 DNA sequence: TGTGCCAGCAGTTCCGACATACAAGAGACCCAGTACTTC. Protein sequence: CASSSDIQETQYF.

DNA of the CDR3: TGTGCCAGCAGCTTAAGTCTCTGGGACAGGGGAATAGGCACTGAAGCTTTCTTT. Its translation is CASSLSLWDRGIGTEAFF. This chain joins TRBV7-6 and TRBJ1-1, with 10 bases identical to TRBD1. The CDR3 is made up of 18 amino acids. Germline CDR1 and CDR2: SGHVS and FNYEAQ. V shed 2 bases, J shed 4 bases, and the junction held 13 bases outside the gene matches.

This chain joins TRBV4-2 and TRBJ2-1; possible D gene TRBD2, 6 bases. The CDR3 consists of 16 residues. Per the germline V gene, CDR1 is LGHNA and CDR2 is YNFKEQ. With 5 bases removed from V and 1 base from J, the gap between germline ends came to 15 bases. The CDR3: CASSFSGIDSYNEQFF. CDR3 DNA: TGTGCCAGCAGCTTTAGCGGAATAGATTCCTACAATGAGCAGTTCTTC.

The chain links TRBV27 to TRBJ1-2, with D hard to call. The CDR3 is 13 residues long. The V gene lost 5 bases and the J gene lost 6 bases, with 13 bases spanning the gap. Germline V gene sequence: CDR1 MNHEY, CDR2 SMNVEV (reference sequence). CDR3 sequence (DNA): TGTGCCAGCAGTCCGAGAGGCGGGCATGGCTACACCTTC. Translated: CASSPRGGHGYTF.

The chain carries TRBV29-1 and TRBJ2-2; D not certain. The CDR3 is 11 residues long. The germline CDR1 and CDR2 sequences are SQVTM and ANQGSEA. Trimming pared 4 bases from V and 5 bases from J, leaving 5 bases between. CDR3 residues: CSVVFTGELFF. The CDR3 DNA sequence: TGCAGCGTTGTCTTTACCGGGGAGCTGTTTTTT.

V and J are TRBV7-6 and TRBJ2-2, with TRBD2 matching over 7 bases. Germline values: CDR1 SGHVS, CDR2 FNYEAQ. CDR3 size: 12 residues. With V trimmed by 5 bases and J by 7 bases, 1 base remained unmatched. The DNA of the CDR3 is TGTGCCAGCAGCCCGGGGGGCGGGGAGCTGTTTTTT. Amino acid sequence: CASSPGGGELFF.

The chain recombines TRBV6-6 with TRBJ1-5; D is unclear. Germline-derived CDR1 and CDR2 are MNHNY and SVGAGI (reference sequence). The germline V and J ends were trimmed by 5 bases and 3 bases, with 14 bases remaining between them. This CDR3 has 15 amino acids. The chain's CDR3 is CASSVDRTFNQPQHF. The DNA for the CDR3 is TGTGCCAGCAGTGTCGACCGGACGTTCAATCAGCCCCAGCATTTT.

The chain links TRBV5-6 to TRBJ1-2, with D maybe TRBD1 (6 bases). CDR1 SGHDT and CDR2 YYEEEE come from the germline V gene. The ends were cut back, 4 bases at V and 8 bases at J, with 24 bases in the middle. The CDR3 has 16 residues. The CDR3 sequence: CASSDHPTGPGSGYTF. CDR3 coding DNA: TGTGCCAGCAGCGATCATCCTACAGGGCCAGGGAGCGGCTACACCTTC.

In this sample, this clone turned up a few times. The chain combines TRBV5-6 with TRBJ2-1; D call uncertain. The CDR3 is 12 residues long. Germline CDR1 SGHDT, CDR2 YYEEEE. Trimming shortened V by 1 base and J by 9 bases, and 8 bases separated the two germline ends. The CDR3: CASSLMWGEQFF. For the CDR3, the DNA is TGTGCCAGCAGCTTGATGTGGGGTGAGCAGTTCTTC.

The chain recombines TRBV7-9 with TRBJ2-7, with TRBD2 identical over 15 bases. V lost 6 bases and J lost 7; bases outside the gene matches: 4. Germline V CDR1 and CDR2: SEHNR, FQNEAQ (reference sequence). The CDR3 is made up of 14 amino acids. CDR3 amino acids: CASSYGTSGREQYV. The CDR3 DNA sequence: TGTGCCAGCAGTTACGGGACTAGCGGGAGGGAGCAGTACGTC.

The chain joins TRBV19 to TRBJ2-2; D is tentatively TRBD1 or TRBD2 (6 bases each). Germline V CDR1 and CDR2: LNHDA, SQIVND (reference sequence). V lost 10 bases to trimming and J lost 4 bases, with 16 bases between them. This CDR3 spans 14 amino acids. CDR3: CATHRPGATGELFF. Written as DNA, the CDR3 is TGTGCCACCCACCGGCCGGGGGCCACCGGGGAGCTGTTTTTT.